This T cell receptor (beta chain) was recorded in a study of T cell responses to AZD1222 COVID-19 vaccine. With respect to this clone: Antigen specificity is unknown.

Clones were read by immunoSEQ multiplex PCR, and TCRdb kept only the in-frame ones, dropping some. This sample has about 98,000 clones; around 90% occur once, and the top ten carry about 5.8%. The CDR3 is 14 amino acids. Germline CDR1 reads MNHEY; CDR2 reads SVGAGI. V was clipped by 0 bases and J by 4 bases, with 9 bases between them. Study-wide points: Dominant at 160-218 and 743-854, vaccine-associated CD4 TCRs also spanned spike. Unmutated variant regions reportedly attract nearly half of all spike-specific TCRs. Spike-specific TCR breadth and depth went up after people got two AZD1222 doses.

The starting material was peripheral blood, obtained on day 0 of AZD1222 vaccination. This sequence joins TRBV6-5 and TRBJ1-2; D gene uncertain. The clonotype was recovered from an adult in good health. CDR3 nucleotide sequence: TGTGCCAGCAGTTACTCGACGCCAGGCTATGGCTACACCTTC. This gives the protein CASSYSTPGYGYTF.